Listed below are T cell receptor beta chains from one sample, sequenced in a study of PD-1 blockade in classical Hodgkin lymphoma. Sequencing was performed with immunoSEQ multiplex PCR; in TCRdb, only in-frame clones are kept and a portion is missing. The sample records about 72,000 clones, just over 90% being singletons. Sequencing used peripheral blood mononuclear cells (PBMCs), obtained at baseline. These receptors came from a human donor with classical Hodgkin lymphoma. Each CDR3 is given with its conserved first and last residue. D genes are given only for firm matches. Clone size appears in some rows only: once, few, many, or a class for an expanded clone.

cdr3_nt	cdr3_aa	clone_size	v_call	j_call	d_call
TGTGCCAGCAGCCAAGAGAGGCCAGCCAGGGGGGACTCCGAGCAGTACTTC	CASSQERPARGDSEQYF	.	TRBV4-2	TRBJ2-7	.
TGTGCCAGCAGTTTATCTGCACTAGCGGCCTTAAATGAGCAGTTCTTC	CASSLSALAALNEQFF	.	TRBV27	TRBJ2-1	TRBD2
TGTGCCAGCAGCTTAAATACGCGAGATGGGTACCAAGAGACCCAGTACTTC	CASSLNTRDGYQETQYF	.	TRBV7-3	TRBJ2-5	.
TGTGCCAGCAGCAAACGGACTAGCGGGAGGACCGGGGAGCTGTTTTTT	CASSKRTSGRTGELFF	.	TRBV11-3	TRBJ2-2	TRBD2
TGTGCCAGCAGCTCATTGCTCGAGCAGTACTTC	CASSSLLEQYF	.	TRBV5-6	TRBJ2-7	.
TGTGCCAGCACCGATCTCCAAGAGACCCAGTACTTC	CASTDLQETQYF	.	TRBV2	TRBJ2-5	.
TGTGCCAGCAGAAATCCATTTATGACTAGCGGCAATGAGCAGTTCTTC	CASRNPFMTSGNEQFF	.	TRBV27	TRBJ2-1	TRBD2
TGTGCCAGCAGCCCGGGGACTGGCGAAAGCTACGAGCAGTACTTC	CASSPGTGESYEQYF	.	TRBV7-9	TRBJ2-7	.
TGCGCCAGCAGCCAAGATCACATCCCGTCCTACGAGCAGTACTTC	CASSQDHIPSYEQYF	.	TRBV4-1	TRBJ2-7	.
TGTGCCAGCAGCTTTTCGGGGTACGAGCAGTACTTC	CASSFSGYEQYF	.	TRBV7-8	TRBJ2-7	.
TGCGCCAGCAGGGGTGGCTACACCTTC	CASRGGYTF	.	TRBV23-1	TRBJ1-2	.
TGTGCCAGTAGTATCCGGGACAGGGACGAGCAGTACTTC	CASSIRDRDEQYF	.	TRBV19	TRBJ2-7	TRBD1
TGTGCCAGTAGGGACAGAACAATGAACACTGAAGCTTTCTTT	CASRDRTMNTEAFF	.	TRBV19	TRBJ1-1	.
TGTGCCTCTACGGGACAGGGCAAGTCATCTTCACCCCTCCACTTT	CASTGQGKSSSPLHF	.	TRBV30	TRBJ1-6	TRBD1
TGTGCCAGTAAGGGACAGTTGGATTCACCCCTCCACTTT	CASKGQLDSPLHF	.	TRBV2	TRBJ1-6	TRBD1
TGTGCCAGCAGCCCCATCCCTAGCGGGCTAGCCAAAAACATTCAGTACTTC	CASSPIPSGLAKNIQYF	.	TRBV7-9	TRBJ2-4	TRBD2
TGTGCCAGCTCACTGACAGGGAGGGATCAGCCCCAGCATTTT	CASSLTGRDQPQHF	.	TRBV18	TRBJ1-5	TRBD1
TGTGCCTGGAAACGGACAGGGGGGACTGAAGCTTTCTTT	CAWKRTGGTEAFF	.	TRBV30	TRBJ1-1	TRBD1
TGTGCCAGCAAGGAGGTTAGGGAGACCCAGTACTTC	CASKEVRETQYF	.	TRBV6-1	TRBJ2-5	.
TGCGCCAGCAGCTTGGCGGGACAGAACACTGAAGCTTTCTTT	CASSLAGQNTEAFF	.	TRBV5-1	TRBJ1-1	.
TGTGCCAGTAGTGCCTATTTTACTAGCGGGACGATCTACGAGCAGTACTTC	CASSAYFTSGTIYEQYF	once	TRBV19	TRBJ2-7	TRBD2
TGTGCCAGCAGTTTACCCCCTAGCGGGGAGACCTACGAGCAGTACTTC	CASSLPPSGETYEQYF	.	TRBV7-2	TRBJ2-7	TRBD2
TGTGCCAGCAGCCCGGTCTTAGCGGGAGCTTCAACCACGGGTACGCAGTATTTT	CASSPVLAGASTTGTQYF	.	TRBV9	TRBJ2-3	TRBD2
TGCGCCAGCAGCTTGGACCAAGAGACCCAGTACTTC	CASSLDQETQYF	.	TRBV5-1	TRBJ2-5	.
TGTGCCAGCAGCGTAGTCCCACAGGGAAATGAGCAGTTCTTC	CASSVVPQGNEQFF	.	TRBV9	TRBJ2-1	.
TGTGCCAGCAGCGTAGCTACTGGGGGAGGCTACGAGCAGTACTTC	CASSVATGGGYEQYF	.	TRBV9	TRBJ2-7	.
TGTGCCAGCAGCCGGGGACAGTACACTGAAGCTTTCTTT	CASSRGQYTEAFF	few	TRBV27	TRBJ1-1	TRBD1
TGTGCCAGTAGTTGGAGTGGAGAGACCCAGTACTTC	CASSWSGETQYF	few	TRBV19	TRBJ2-5	.
TGTGCCAGCAGCTTGTTGACAAGCACAGATACGCAGTATTTT	CASSLLTSTDTQYF	few	TRBV5-5	TRBJ2-3	.
TGTGCCAGCAGCGTATGGGCTGGGCAGGGGGACGAGCAGTACTTC	CASSVWAGQGDEQYF	.	TRBV9	TRBJ2-7	TRBD1
TGTGCCAGCAGTAGGGGGGGTGGGGGCTACGAGCAGTACTTC	CASSRGGGGYEQYF	.	TRBV27	TRBJ2-7	.
TGTGCCAGCAGCTATGAGGACTATGGCTACACCTTC	CASSYEDYGYTF	few	TRBV5-8	TRBJ1-2	.
TGTGCCAGCAGCTTTTATCCAGGGGGCGCCGGACAGCCCCAGCATTTT	CASSFYPGGAGQPQHF	.	TRBV5-6	TRBJ1-5	TRBD1
TGTGCCAGTAGTCCGGGACAGGGAGTGTGGGGCTACACCTTC	CASSPGQGVWGYTF	once	TRBV19	TRBJ1-2	TRBD1
TGTGCCAGCAGTGAACACAGCTATGGCTACACCTTC	CASSEHSYGYTF	.	TRBV6-1	TRBJ1-2	.
TGTGCCAGCAGCATGGGGACAGGCAATCAGCCCCAGCATTTT	CASSMGTGNQPQHF	.	TRBV7-8	TRBJ1-5	TRBD1
TGTGCCAGCGTGACGGTGATAGGTCAGCCCCAGCATTTT	CASVTVIGQPQHF	.	TRBV28	TRBJ1-5	.
TGTGCCAGCAGCTTATCAGGAGGGGGAGATCAGCCCCAGCATTTT	CASSLSGGGDQPQHF	.	TRBV7-9	TRBJ1-5	.
TGTGCCAGCAGTCCTACTAGCGGGGCCGTGACAGATACGCAGTATTTT	CASSPTSGAVTDTQYF	.	TRBV27	TRBJ2-3	TRBD2
TGTGCCAGCAGTGTGGACAGGGGAAACACCATATATTTT	CASSVDRGNTIYF	.	TRBV6-1	TRBJ1-3	TRBD1
TGCAGTGCCGACAGGGTTGGCTACACCTTC	CSADRVGYTF	.	TRBV20-1	TRBJ1-2	TRBD1
TGTGCCAGCAGCGTACAGGGGGCTGATCAAGAGACCCAGTACTTC	CASSVQGADQETQYF	.	TRBV9	TRBJ2-5	TRBD1
TGTGCCAGCAGCTGGTCATTCCACACCGGGGAGCTGTTTTTT	CASSWSFHTGELFF	once	TRBV7-3	TRBJ2-2	.
TGTGCCAGCAGTTTAGTATCCGGCGGGAGGTCTGGGGCCAACGTCCTGACTTTC	CASSLVSGGRSGANVLTF	.	TRBV28	TRBJ2-6	TRBD2
TGTGCCAGTAGACCGGGACAGGAGACTTACGAGCAGTACTTC	CASRPGQETYEQYF	once	TRBV19	TRBJ2-7	TRBD1
TGTGCCAGCAGCGTAGTACCGGATCCCCTAGCGGGAGTGTGGGAGCAGTACTTC	CASSVVPDPLAGVWEQYF	.	TRBV9	TRBJ2-7	TRBD2
TGTGCCAGCAGCTTAGGCGGGGACCGGCAATCCTACGAGCAGTACTTC	CASSLGGDRQSYEQYF	few	TRBV5-4	TRBJ2-7	.
TGTGCCAGCAGCTTGCCGGGGGCCCTAGGCTACGAGCAGTACTTC	CASSLPGALGYEQYF	.	TRBV5-5	TRBJ2-7	.
TGTGCCAGCAGTTTGGGGACAGGGCCCCTATTGAATAATTCACCCCTCCACTTT	CASSLGTGPLLNNSPLHF	once	TRBV27	TRBJ1-6	TRBD1
TGCAGCGTGGAATTGGCGGGGGTATACACAGATACGCAGTATTTT	CSVELAGVYTDTQYF	.	TRBV29-1	TRBJ2-3	TRBD2